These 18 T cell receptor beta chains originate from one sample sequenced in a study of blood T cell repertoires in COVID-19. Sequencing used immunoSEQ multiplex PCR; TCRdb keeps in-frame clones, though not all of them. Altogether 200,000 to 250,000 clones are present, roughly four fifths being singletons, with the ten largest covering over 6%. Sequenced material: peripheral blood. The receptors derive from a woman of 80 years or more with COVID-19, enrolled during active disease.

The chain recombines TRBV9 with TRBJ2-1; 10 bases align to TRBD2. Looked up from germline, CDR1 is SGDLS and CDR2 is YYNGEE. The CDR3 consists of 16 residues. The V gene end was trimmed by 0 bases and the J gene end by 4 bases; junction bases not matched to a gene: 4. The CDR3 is CASSVALAGEYNEQFF. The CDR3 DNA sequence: TGTGCCAGCAGCGTAGCGCTAGCGGGAGAGTACAATGAGCAGTTCTTC.

CDR3 residues: CASSKGGARFYEQYF. The CDR3 region has the DNA TGTGCCAGCAGCAAAGGGGGCGCGCGTTTCTACGAGCAGTACTTC. V gene TRBV21-1 combines with J gene TRBJ2-7; TRBD1, the table's D call, was not compared with the DNA. TRBV21-1 is marked as a pseudogene. CDR3 length: 15 residues.

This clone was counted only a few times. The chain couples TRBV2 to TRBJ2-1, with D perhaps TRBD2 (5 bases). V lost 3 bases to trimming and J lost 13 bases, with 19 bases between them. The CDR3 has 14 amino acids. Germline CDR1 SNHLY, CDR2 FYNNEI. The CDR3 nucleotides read TGTGCCAGCAGTGAGGATTATTCGAGCGGTAGACAGTTCTTC. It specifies CASSEDYSSGRQFF.

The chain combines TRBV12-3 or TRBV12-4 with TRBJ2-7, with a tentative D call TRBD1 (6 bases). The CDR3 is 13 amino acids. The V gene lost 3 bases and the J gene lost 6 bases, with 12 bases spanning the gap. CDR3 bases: TGTGCCAGCAGTTTCTACAGGGCGGGCGAGCAGTACTTC. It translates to CASSFYRAGEQYF.

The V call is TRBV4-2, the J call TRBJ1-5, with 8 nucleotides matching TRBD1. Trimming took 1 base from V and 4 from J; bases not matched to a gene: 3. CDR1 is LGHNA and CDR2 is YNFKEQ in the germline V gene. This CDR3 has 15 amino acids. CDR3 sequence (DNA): TGTGCCAGCAGCCAAGCGACAGGGGTAAATCAGCCCCAGCATTTT. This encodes CASSQATGVNQPQHF.

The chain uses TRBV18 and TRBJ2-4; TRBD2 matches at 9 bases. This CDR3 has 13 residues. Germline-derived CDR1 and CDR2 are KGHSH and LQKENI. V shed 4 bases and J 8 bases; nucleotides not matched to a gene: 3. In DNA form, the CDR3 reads TGTGCCAGCTCACAAGCGGGAGGAGACATTCAGTACTTC. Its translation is CASSQAGGDIQYF.

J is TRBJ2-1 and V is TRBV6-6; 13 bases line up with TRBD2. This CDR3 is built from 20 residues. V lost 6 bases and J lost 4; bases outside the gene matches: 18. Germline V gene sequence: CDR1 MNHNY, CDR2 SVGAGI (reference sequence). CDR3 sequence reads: CASSYRPLLTSGGRYNEQFF. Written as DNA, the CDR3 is TGTGCCAGCAGCTACCGCCCACTCCTGACTAGCGGGGGGAGATACAATGAGCAGTTCTTC.

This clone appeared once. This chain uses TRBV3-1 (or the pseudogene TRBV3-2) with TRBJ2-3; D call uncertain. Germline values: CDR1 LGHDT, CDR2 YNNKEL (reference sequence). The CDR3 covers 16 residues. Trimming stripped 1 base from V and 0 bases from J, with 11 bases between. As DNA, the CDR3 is TGTGCCAGCAGCCAAGGCGGCACTTTGAGCACAGATACGCAGTATTTT. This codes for CASSQGGTLSTDTQYF.

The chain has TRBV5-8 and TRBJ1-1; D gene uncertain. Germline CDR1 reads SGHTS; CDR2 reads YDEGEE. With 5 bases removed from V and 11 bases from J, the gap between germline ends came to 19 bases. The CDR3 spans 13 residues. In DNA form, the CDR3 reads TGTGCCAGCAGGCCATGGGAGCTGATTATGGCTTTCTTT. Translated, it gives CASRPWELIMAFF.

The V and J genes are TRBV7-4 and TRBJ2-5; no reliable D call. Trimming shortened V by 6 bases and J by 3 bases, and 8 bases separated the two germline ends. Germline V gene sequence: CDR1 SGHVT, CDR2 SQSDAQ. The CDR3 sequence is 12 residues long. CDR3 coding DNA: TGTGCCAGCAGTTTACCCGAAGAGACCCAGTACTTC. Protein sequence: CASSLPEETQYF.

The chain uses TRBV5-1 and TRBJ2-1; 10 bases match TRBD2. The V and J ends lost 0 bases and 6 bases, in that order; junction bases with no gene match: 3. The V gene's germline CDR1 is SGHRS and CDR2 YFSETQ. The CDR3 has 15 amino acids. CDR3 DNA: TGCGCCAGCAGCTTGGGGACTAGCGGAGCCAATGAGCAGTTCTTC. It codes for CASSLGTSGANEQFF.

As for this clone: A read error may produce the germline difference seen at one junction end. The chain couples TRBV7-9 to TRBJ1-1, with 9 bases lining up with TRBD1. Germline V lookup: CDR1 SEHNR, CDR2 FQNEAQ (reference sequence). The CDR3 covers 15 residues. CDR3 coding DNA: TGTGCCAGCGGCTTCTCCGGGACAGGGAGCGCTGAAGCTTTCTTT. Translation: CASGFSGTGSAEAFF.

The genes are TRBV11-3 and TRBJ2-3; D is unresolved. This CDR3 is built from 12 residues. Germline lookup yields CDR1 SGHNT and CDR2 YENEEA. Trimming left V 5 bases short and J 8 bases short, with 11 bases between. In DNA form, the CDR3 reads TGTGCCAGCAGCCCGCACTTTGGTACGCAGTATTTT. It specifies CASSPHFGTQYF.

Here the CDR3 reads CASSYYPQNIQYF. DNA of the CDR3: TGTGCCAGCAGTTACTATCCCCAAAACATTCAGTACTTC. The chain couples TRBV28 to TRBJ2-4; no firm D call. Germline-derived CDR1 and CDR2 are MDHEN and SYDVKM. The CDR3 loop spans 13 amino acids. Trimming pared 4 bases from V and 5 bases from J, leaving 9 bases between.

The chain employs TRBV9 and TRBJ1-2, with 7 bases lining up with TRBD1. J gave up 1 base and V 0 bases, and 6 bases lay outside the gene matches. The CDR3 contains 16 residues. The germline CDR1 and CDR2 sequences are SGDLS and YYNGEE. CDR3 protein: CASSVAGDSYNYGYTF. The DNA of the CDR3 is TGTGCCAGCAGCGTAGCGGGGGACAGTTATAACTATGGCTACACCTTC.

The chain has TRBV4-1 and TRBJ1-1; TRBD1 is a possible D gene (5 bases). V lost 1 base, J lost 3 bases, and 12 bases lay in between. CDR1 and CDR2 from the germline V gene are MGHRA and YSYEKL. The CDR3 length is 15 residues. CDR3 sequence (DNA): TGCGCCAGCAGCCAAGGGAGGGCGGGGGACACTGAAGCTTTCTTT. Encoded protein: CASSQGRAGDTEAFF.

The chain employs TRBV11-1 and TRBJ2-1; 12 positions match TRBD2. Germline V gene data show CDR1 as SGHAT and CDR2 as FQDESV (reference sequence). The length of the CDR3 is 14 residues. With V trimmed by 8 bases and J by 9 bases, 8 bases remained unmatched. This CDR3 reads CASGPSGGAREQFF. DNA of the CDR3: TGTGCCAGCGGTCCTAGCGGGGGGGCCCGTGAGCAGTTCTTC.

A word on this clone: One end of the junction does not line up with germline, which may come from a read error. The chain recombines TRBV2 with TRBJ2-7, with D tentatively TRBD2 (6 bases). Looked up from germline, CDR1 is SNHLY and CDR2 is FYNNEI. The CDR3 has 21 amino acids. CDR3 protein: CASTEATLWARSRGSSYEQYF. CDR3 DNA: TGTGCCAGCACTGAAGCGACCCTGTGGGCGCGCTCTCGGGGGAGCTCCTACGAGCAGTACTTC.